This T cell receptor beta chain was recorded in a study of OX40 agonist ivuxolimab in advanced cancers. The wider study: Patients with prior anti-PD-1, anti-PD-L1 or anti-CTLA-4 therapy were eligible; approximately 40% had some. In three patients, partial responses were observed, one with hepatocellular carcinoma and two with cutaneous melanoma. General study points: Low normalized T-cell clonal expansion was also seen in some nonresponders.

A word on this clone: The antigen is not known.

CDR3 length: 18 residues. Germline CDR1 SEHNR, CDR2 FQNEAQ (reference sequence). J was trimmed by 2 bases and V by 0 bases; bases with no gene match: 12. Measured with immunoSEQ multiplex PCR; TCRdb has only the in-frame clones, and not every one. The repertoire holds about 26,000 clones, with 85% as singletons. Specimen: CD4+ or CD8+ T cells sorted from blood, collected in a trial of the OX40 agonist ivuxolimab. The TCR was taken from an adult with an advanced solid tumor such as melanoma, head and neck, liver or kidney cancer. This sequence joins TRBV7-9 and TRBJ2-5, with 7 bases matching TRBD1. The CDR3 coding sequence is TGTGCCAGCAGCTTAGCGAAGGGCACGGGACAGATACAAGAGACCCAGTACTTC. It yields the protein CASSLAKGTGQIQETQYF.